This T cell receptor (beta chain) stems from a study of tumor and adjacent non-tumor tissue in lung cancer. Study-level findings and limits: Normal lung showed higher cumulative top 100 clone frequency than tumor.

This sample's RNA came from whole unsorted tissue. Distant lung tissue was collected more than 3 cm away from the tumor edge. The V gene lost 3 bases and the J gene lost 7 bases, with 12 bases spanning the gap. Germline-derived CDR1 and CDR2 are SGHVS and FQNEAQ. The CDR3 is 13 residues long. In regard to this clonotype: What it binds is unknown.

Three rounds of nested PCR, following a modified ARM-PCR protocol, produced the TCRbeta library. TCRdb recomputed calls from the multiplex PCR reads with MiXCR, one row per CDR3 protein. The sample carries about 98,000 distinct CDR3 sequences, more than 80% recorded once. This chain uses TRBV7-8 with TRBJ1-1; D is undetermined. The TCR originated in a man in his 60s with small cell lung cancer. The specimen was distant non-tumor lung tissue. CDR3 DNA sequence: TGTGCCAGCAGCTTGGAGAGACATGGTGAAGCTTTCTTT. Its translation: CASSLERHGEAFF. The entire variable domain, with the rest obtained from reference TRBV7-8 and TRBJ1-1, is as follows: GAGVSQSPRYKVAKRGQDVALRCDPISGHVSLFWYQQALGQGPEFLTYFQNEAQLDKSGLPSDRFFAERPEGSVSTLKIQRTQQEDSAVYLCASSLERHGEAFFGQGTRLTVV.